This is a list of T cell receptor beta chains from one sample in a study of blood T cell repertoires in COVID-19. Some clones are missing from TCRdb's copy, which holds only in-frame ones; the method was immunoSEQ multiplex PCR. The repertoire has 150,000 to 200,000 clones, roughly 87% of them found once; the top ten carry less than 6.5%. The sample was peripheral blood. The receptors stem from a human donor in a cohort sampled during active COVID-19. Each CDR3 is given with its conserved first and last residue. The D gene is left open where the match is weak. The size entry is marked missing in some rows and otherwise reads once, few, many or a size class.

j_call | clone_size | d_call | v_call | cdr3_aa | cdr3_nt
TRBJ2-1 | few | TRBD1 | TRBV5-1 | CASSWTGNNEQFF | TGCGCCAGCAGCTGGACAGGGAACAATGAGCAGTTCTTC
TRBJ2-5 | . | TRBD2 | TRBV28 | CASTDGGRSETQYF | TGTGCCAGCACCGACGGGGGGAGATCAGAGACCCAGTACTTC
TRBJ2-3 | . | . | TRBV5-5 | CASSLVGLASSTDTQYF | TGTGCCAGCAGCTTGGTCGGTCTAGCGAGTAGCACAGATACGCAGTATTTT
TRBJ1-6 | . | . | TRBV3-1/TRBV3-2 | CASSQDAGPAHSPLHF | TGTGCCAGCAGCCAAGATGCGGGGCCCGCCCATTCACCCCTCCACTTT
TRBJ2-1 | . | TRBD2 | TRBV19 | CASSIGLAEVGEQFF | TGTGCCAGTAGTATAGGTCTAGCGGAGGTGGGTGAGCAGTTCTTC
TRBJ2-7 | . | . | TRBV5-8 | CASSTGLIPYEQYF | TGTGCCAGCAGCACAGGGTTAATTCCCTACGAGCAGTACTTC
TRBJ2-4 | . | TRBD1 | TRBV9 | CASSPRDSRKNIQYF | TGTGCCAGCAGCCCCCGGGACAGCCGAAAAAACATTCAGTACTTC
TRBJ1-1 | . | TRBD1 | TRBV4-3 | CASSQAGTGDEAFF | TGCGCCAGCAGCCAAGCCGGGACAGGGGATGAAGCTTTCTTT
TRBJ2-7 | . | TRBD2 | TRBV5-1 | CASSLRSGGGSYEQYF | TGCGCCAGCAGCTTAAGGAGCGGCGGGGGGTCCTACGAGCAGTACTTC
TRBJ2-7 | . | . | TRBV30 | CAWSGFAGASEQYF | TGTGCCTGGAGTGGATTTGCAGGGGCATCCGAGCAGTACTTC
TRBJ2-3 | . | TRBD2 | TRBV7-2 | CASSPRLAGADTQYF | TGTGCCAGCAGCCCACGACTAGCGGGGGCAGATACGCAGTATTTT
TRBJ2-7 | . | . | TRBV7-9 | CASSWGTVEQYF | TGTGCCAGCAGCTGGGGGACTGTGGAGCAGTACTTC
TRBJ2-1 | . | TRBD1 | TRBV2 | CASSLGTGGSYNEQFF | TGTGCCAGCAGTCTTGGGACAGGCGGGTCCTACAATGAGCAGTTCTTC
TRBJ2-7 | . | . | TRBV5-5 | CASSLGRGLYEQYF | TGTGCCAGCAGCTTGGGCAGGGGCCTCTACGAGCAGTACTTC
TRBJ2-1 | . | TRBD1 | TRBV5-6 | CASSSSGTGYNEQFF | TGTGCCAGCAGCTCCTCCGGGACAGGATACAATGAGCAGTTCTTC
TRBJ1-1 | . | . | TRBV28 | CASLTGYQAEAFF | TGTGCCAGCCTTACAGGCTATCAGGCTGAAGCTTTCTTT
TRBJ2-1 | . | TRBD2 | TRBV7-9 | CASSLARGSGSVNEQFF | TGTGCCAGCAGCTTAGCGCGGGGTAGCGGGAGCGTCAATGAGCAGTTCTTC
TRBJ2-7 | . | TRBD1 | TRBV5-1 | CASSFRDSTYEQYF | TGCGCCAGCAGTTTCCGGGACAGCACCTACGAGCAGTACTTC
TRBJ1-1 | . | . | TRBV4-3 | CASSQRRIPGGTQAFF | TGCGCCAGCAGCCAACGACGGATCCCGGGAGGGACGCAAGCTTTCTTT
TRBJ2-1 | once | TRBD1 | TRBV6-5 | CASSTRQGALGEQFF | TGTGCCAGCAGCACCAGACAGGGGGCTCTCGGGGAGCAGTTCTTC